This T cell receptor beta chain was documented in a study of CD8+ T cells in alopecia areata. V dropped 3 bases and J dropped 4 bases, with 12 bases sitting between them. The CDR3 contains 14 residues. Germline V CDR1 and CDR2: MGHRA, YSYEKL. Reverse transcribed after extraction, RNA yielded cDNA as the sequencing template. The method was immunoSEQ multiplex PCR; TCRdb's version includes in-frame clones alone and lacks a portion of them. The sample lists about 280,000 clones; about 62% were seen once. Treatment: oral pan-JAK inhibitor, 5-10 mg twice daily. The rearrangement links TRBV4-1 to TRBJ2-5; the D gene is possibly TRBD1 (5 bases). The sequenced sample was CD4+ T cells sorted from blood, obtained at week 24, from a patient treated with tofacitinib. The TCR originated in a human donor with alopecia areata. The CDR3 DNA sequence: TGCGCCAGCAGCCATGACAGACAGTCAGAGACCCAGTACTTC. Protein product: CASSHDRQSETQYF.